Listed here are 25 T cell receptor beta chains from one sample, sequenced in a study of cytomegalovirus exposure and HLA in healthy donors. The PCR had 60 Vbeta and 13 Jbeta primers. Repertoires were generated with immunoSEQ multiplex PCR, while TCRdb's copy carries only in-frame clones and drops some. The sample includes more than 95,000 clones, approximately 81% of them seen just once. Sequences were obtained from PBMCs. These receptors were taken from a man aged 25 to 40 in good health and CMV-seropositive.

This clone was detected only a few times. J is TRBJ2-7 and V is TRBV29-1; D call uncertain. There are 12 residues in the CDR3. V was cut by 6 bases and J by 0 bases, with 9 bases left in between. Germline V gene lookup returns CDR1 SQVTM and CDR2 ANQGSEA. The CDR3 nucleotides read TGCAGCGTGTCCGACACCTCCTACGAGCAGTACTTC. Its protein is CSVSDTSYEQYF.

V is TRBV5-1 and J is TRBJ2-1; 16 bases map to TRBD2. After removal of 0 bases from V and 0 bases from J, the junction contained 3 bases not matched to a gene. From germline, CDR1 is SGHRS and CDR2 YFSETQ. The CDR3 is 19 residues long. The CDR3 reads CASSLAGTSGRASYNEQFF. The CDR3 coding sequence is TGCGCCAGCAGCTTGGCTGGGACTAGCGGGAGGGCCTCCTACAATGAGCAGTTCTTC. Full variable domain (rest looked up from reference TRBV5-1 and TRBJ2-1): KAGVTQTPRYLIKTRGQQVTLSCSPISGHRSVSWYQQTPGQGLQFLFEYFSETQRNKGNFPGRFSGRQFSNSRSEMNVSTLELGDSALYLCASSLAGTSGRASYNEQFFGPGTRLTVL.

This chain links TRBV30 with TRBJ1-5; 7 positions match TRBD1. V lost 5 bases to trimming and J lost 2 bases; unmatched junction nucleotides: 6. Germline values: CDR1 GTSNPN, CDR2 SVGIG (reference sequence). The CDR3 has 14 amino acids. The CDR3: CAWSVGQGNQPQHF. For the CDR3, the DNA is TGTGCCTGGTCTGTCGGACAGGGCAATCAGCCCCAGCATTTT.

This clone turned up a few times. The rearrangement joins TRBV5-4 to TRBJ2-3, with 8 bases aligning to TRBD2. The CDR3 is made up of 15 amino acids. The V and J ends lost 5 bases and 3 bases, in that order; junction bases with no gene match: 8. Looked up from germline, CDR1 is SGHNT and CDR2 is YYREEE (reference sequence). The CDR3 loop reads CASSPLAEGTDTQYF. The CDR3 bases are TGTGCCAGCAGTCCACTAGCGGAAGGAACAGATACGCAGTATTTT.

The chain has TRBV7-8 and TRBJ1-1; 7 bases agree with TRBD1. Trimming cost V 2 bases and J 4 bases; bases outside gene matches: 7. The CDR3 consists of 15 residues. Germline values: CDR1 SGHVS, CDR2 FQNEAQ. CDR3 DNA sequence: TGTGCCAGCAGCTTAAGGTTGGCAGGGGGCACTGAAGCTTTCTTT. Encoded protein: CASSLRLAGGTEAFF.

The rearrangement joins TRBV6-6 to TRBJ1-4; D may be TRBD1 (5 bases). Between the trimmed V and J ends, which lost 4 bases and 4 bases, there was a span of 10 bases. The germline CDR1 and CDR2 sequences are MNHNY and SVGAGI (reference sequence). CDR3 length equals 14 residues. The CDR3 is CASSSQGNNEKLFF. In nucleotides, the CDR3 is TGTGCCAGCAGTTCTCAGGGTAATAATGAAAAACTGTTTTTT.

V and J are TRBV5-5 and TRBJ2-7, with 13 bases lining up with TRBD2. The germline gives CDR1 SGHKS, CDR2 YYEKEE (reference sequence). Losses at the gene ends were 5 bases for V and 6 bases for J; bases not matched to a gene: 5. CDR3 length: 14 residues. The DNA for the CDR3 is TGTGCCAGCAGTTCAGGGACTAGCGGGGCCGAGCAGTACTTC. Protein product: CASSSGTSGAEQYF.

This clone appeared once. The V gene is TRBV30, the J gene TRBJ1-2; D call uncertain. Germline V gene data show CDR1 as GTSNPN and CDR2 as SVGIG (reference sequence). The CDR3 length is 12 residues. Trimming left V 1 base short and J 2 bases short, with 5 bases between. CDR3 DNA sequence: TGTGCCTGGAGTGCCCTGAACTATGGCTACACCTTC. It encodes CAWSALNYGYTF.

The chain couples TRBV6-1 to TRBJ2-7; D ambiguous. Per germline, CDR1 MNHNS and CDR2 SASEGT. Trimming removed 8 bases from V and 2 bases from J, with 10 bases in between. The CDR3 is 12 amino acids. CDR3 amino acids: CASVAYPYEQYF. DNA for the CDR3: TGTGCCAGCGTTGCGTACCCCTACGAGCAGTACTTC.

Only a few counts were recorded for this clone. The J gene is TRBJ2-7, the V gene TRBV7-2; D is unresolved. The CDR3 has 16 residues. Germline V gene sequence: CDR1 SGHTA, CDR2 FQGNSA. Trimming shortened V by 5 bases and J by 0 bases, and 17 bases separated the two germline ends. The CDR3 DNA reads TGTGCCAGCAGCATCGCCGAGGCCGTGAGCTCCTACGAGCAGTACTTC. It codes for CASSIAEAVSSYEQYF.

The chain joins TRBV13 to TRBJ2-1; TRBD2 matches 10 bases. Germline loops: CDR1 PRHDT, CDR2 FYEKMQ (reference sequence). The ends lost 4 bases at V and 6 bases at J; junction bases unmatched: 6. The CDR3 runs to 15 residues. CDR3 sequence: CASSSPGLAFNEQFF. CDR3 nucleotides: TGTGCCAGCAGCTCCCCGGGACTAGCGTTCAATGAGCAGTTCTTC.

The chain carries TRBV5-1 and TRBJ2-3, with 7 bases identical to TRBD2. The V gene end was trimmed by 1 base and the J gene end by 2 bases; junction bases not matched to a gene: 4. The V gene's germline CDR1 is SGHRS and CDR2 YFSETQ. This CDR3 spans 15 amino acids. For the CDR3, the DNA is TGCGCCAGCAGCTTGTTGCGGGAGCCCACAGATACGCAGTATTTT. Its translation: CASSLLREPTDTQYF.

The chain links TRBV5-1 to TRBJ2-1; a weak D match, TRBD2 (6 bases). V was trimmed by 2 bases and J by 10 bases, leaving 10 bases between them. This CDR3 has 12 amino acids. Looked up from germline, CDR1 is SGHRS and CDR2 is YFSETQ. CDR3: CASSFAGWEQFF. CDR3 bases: TGCGCCAGCAGCTTTGCGGGATGGGAGCAGTTCTTC. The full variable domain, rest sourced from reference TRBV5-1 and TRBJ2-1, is KAGVTQTPRYLIKTRGQQVTLSCSPISGHRSVSWYQQTPGQGLQFLFEYFSETQRNKGNFPGRFSGRQFSNSRSEMNVSTLELGDSALYLCASSFAGWEQFFGPGTRLTVL.

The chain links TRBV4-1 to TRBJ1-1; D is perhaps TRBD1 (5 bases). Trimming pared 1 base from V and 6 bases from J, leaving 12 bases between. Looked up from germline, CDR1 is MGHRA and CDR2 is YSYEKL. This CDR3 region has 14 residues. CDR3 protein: CASSQARGKAEAFF. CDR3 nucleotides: TGCGCCAGCAGCCAAGCCCGGGGGAAGGCTGAAGCTTTCTTT.

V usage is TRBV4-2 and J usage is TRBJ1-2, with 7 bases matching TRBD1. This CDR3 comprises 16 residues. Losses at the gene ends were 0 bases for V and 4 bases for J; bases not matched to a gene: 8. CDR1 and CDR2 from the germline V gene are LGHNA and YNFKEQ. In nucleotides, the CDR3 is TGTGCCAGCAGCCAAGATAGCGGCAGGGGGACCTATGGCTACACCTTC. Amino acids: CASSQDSGRGTYGYTF.

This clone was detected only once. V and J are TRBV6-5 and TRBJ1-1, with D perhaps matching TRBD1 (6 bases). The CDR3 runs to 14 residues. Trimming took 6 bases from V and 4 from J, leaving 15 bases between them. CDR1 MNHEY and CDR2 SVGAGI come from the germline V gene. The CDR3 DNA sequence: TGTGCCAGCAGAAAACAGGGAAGAGGCACTGAAGCTTTCTTT. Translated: CASRKQGRGTEAFF.

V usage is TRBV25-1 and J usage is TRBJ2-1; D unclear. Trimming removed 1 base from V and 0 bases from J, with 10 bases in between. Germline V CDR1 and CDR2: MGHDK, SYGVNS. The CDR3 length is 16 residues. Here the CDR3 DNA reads TGTGCCAGCAGTGAATGGGCCACGAGCTCCTACAATGAGCAGTTCTTC. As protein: CASSEWATSSYNEQFF.

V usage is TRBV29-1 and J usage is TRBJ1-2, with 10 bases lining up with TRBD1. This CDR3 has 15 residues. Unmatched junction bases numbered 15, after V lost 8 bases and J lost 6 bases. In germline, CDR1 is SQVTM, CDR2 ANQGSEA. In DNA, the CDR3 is TGCAGCTTCTATTACCGGGACAGGGGTTCGAATGGCTACACCTTC. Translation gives CSFYYRDRGSNGYTF. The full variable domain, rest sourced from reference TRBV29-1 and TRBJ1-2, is SAVISQKPSRDICQRGTSLTIQCQVDSQVTMMFWYRQQPGQSLTLIATANQGSEATYESGFVIDKFPISRPNLTFSTLTVSNMSPEDSSIYLCSFYYRDRGSNGYTFGSGTRLTVV.

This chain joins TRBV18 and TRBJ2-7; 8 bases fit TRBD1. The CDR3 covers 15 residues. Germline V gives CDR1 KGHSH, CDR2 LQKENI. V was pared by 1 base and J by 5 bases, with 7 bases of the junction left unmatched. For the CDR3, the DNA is TGTGCCAGCTCACCACGGAAGACAGGGGTCGACGAGCAGTACTTC. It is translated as CASSPRKTGVDEQYF.

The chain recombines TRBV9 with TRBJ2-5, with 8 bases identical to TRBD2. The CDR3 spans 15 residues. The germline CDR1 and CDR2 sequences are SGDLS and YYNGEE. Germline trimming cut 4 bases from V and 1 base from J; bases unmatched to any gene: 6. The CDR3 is CASSSGGVLQETQYF. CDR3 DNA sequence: TGTGCCAGCAGCTCCGGGGGGGTTCTCCAAGAGACCCAGTACTTC.

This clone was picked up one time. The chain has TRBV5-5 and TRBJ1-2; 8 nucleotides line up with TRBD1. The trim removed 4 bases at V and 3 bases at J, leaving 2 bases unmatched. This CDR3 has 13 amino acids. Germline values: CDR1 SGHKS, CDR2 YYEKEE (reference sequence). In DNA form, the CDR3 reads TGTGCCAGCAGCCAGGGGGCGGACTATGGCTACACCTTC. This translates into CASSQGADYGYTF.

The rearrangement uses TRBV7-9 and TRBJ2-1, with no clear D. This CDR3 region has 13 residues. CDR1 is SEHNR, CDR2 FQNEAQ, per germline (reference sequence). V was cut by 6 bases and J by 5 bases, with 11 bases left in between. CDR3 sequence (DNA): TGTGCCAGCAGTCTAACACTAAACAATGAGCAGTTCTTC. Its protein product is CASSLTLNNEQFF.

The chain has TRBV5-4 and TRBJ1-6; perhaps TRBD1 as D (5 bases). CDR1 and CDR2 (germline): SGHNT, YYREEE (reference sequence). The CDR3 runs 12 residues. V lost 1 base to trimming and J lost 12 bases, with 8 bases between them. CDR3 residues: CASSLSGGPLHF. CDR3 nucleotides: TGTGCCAGCAGCTTGTCGGGGGGACCCCTCCACTTT. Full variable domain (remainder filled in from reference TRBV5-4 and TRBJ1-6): ETGVTQSPTHLIKTRGQQVTLRCSSQSGHNTVSWYQQALGQGPQFIFQYYREEENGRGNFPPRFSGLQFPNYSSELNVNALELDDSALYLCASSLSGGPLHFGNGTRLTVT.

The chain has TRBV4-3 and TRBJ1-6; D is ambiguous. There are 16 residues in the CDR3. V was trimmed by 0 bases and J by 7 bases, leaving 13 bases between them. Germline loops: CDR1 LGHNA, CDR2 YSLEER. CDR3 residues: CASSQDWRLWNSPLHF. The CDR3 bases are TGCGCCAGCAGCCAAGATTGGAGACTTTGGAATTCACCCCTCCACTTT.

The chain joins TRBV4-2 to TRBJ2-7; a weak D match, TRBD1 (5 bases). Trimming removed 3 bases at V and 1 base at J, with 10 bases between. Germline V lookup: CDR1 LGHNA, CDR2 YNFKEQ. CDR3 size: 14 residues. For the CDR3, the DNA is TGTGCCAGCAGCCAGGACACCCGTTCCTACGAGCAGTACTTC. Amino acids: CASSQDTRSYEQYF.